This T cell receptor (beta chain) is drawn from a study of blood T cell repertoires in COVID-19 (dated by TCRdb to the early 2020s). About the full investigation: The collaborator samples originated in the United States, Italy and Spain and spanned the acute and convalescent phases of COVID-19. Subjects who had been exposed to COVID-19, were actively infected with it, or had recovered from it provided the deeply sampled blood TCRbeta repertoires that made up the dataset. The prospective study material was composed of cDNA or gDNA derived from T cells, B-cell-depleted T cells, or PBMCs. Sample metadata almost always included a de-identified subject ID, COVID-19 status, age in years and sex. Samples were obtained from the ongoing ImmuneRACE study (first 160 participants) and from 1,000 to 1,500 subjects provided by 6 global collaborators. Where HLA class I and class II types were available, the types were taken from metadata supplied by the sample provider, not from assay-based typing. A freely available public database, intended as a resource for researchers studying the immune response to SARS-CoV-2, is where the repertoires were released.

Beyond this particular receptor, the publication reports: How much clinical and demographic metadata was included differed by source and by participant, and the metadata was provided uncurated.

The CDR1 and CDR2 encoded by the germline V gene (reference sequence) are SEHNR and FQNEAQ. V is clipped by 6 bases and J by 5 bases, and the sequence between their germline boundaries is 11 bases long. The CDR3 measures 13 amino acids from cysteine to phenylalanine. CDR3 DNA is the only sequence kept; it has 39 bases, read in frame from the first base. Concerning this clone itself: The antigen it binds to is not known. Base qualities are not at hand, and no much larger clone is one base apart.

The immunoSEQ Assay, a bias-controlled multiplex PCR, was used to amplify TCRbeta CDR3 regions from genomic DNA. In the paper's pipeline: The number of nucleated cells in each sample was estimated from the amplification of reference gene primers within the assay. To quantify the absolute abundance of each unique TCRbeta CDR3 rearrangement, sequence reads were collapsed and filtered. For each sample, productive Simpson clonality was calculated as the square root of Simpson's diversity index over productive rearrangements. Imported from immuneACCESS, the table was reduced by TCRdb to in-frame sequences with V and J called. These copies leave out some clones; in studies compared against another copy, an unresolved V gene accounts for under half, and the cause of the remainder is not known. V and J calls and clone size are those listed in that table; D and trimming were worked out from the DNA. For this sample the table gives 150,000 to 200,000 clones, of which approximately 84% were detected only once. The biggest ten clones account for approximately 22% of the sample.

Collaborating institutions collected whole blood in K2EDTA tubes following their own protocols. For TCRbeta analysis, collaborator samples were shipped as frozen whole blood, as isolated PBMCs, or as DNA extracted from either sample type. The receptor comes from a woman older than 75 with acute or convalescent COVID-19. This receptor chain uses TRBV7-9 and TRBJ2-1, with an unclear D gene assignment. The sample comprised peripheral blood. The CDR3 region reads CASSFDLDNEQFF. The DNA sequence is TGTGCCAGCAGTTTCGACTTAGACAATGAGCAGTTCTTC.